The 5 T cell receptor beta chains presented below share a single source sample, sequenced in a study of blood T cell repertoires in COVID-19. The repertoire was sequenced with immunoSEQ multiplex PCR; TCRdb's copy has only in-frame clones and lacks some. The sample has some 67,000 clones; roughly 89% are singletons. Sequencing was carried out using peripheral blood. Receptors originate from a woman of 80 years or more with acute or convalescent COVID-19.

This clone was detected only a few times. The V call is TRBV7-9, the J call TRBJ2-3; D gene ambiguous. The CDR3 extends over 12 amino acids. Trimming pared 1 base from V and 8 bases from J, leaving 7 bases between. Germline V lookup: CDR1 SEHNR, CDR2 FQNEAQ (reference sequence). As DNA, the CDR3 is TGTGCCAGCAGCTTAGTCGGTGGTACGCAGTATTTT. Encoded protein: CASSLVGGTQYF.

The gene calls are TRBV28 and TRBJ2-7, with 8 bases matching TRBD2. J was trimmed by 1 base and V by 8 bases; bases with no gene match: 10. The CDR3 has 15 residues. From germline, CDR1 is MDHEN and CDR2 SYDVKM. CDR3 in amino acids: CASVLEAGGSYEQYF. CDR3 nucleotide sequence: TGTGCCAGCGTCCTTGAGGCGGGAGGTTCCTACGAGCAGTACTTC.

This rearrangement joins TRBV11-3 to TRBJ2-2; D ambiguous. In germline, CDR1 is SGHNT, CDR2 YENEEA. This CDR3 has 13 amino acids. Between the trimmed V and J ends, which lost 2 bases and 2 bases, there was a span of 3 bases. The CDR3: CASSLLNTGELFF. As DNA, the CDR3 is TGTGCCAGCAGCTTACTCAACACCGGGGAGCTGTTTTTT.

The V gene is TRBV6-5, the J gene TRBJ1-2, with 7 bases fitting TRBD1. The germline gives CDR1 MNHEY, CDR2 SVGAGI. V lost 6 bases, J lost 8 bases, and 6 bases stayed unmatched. CDR3 length: 12 amino acids. The CDR3 nucleotides are TGTGCCAGCAGACGGACAGGAGGCGGCTACACCTTC. It yields the protein CASRRTGGGYTF.

The chain uses TRBV5-6 and TRBJ1-2; D is possibly TRBD1 (6 bases). With 4 bases removed from V and 3 bases from J, the gap between germline ends came to 13 bases. This CDR3 has 14 residues. Germline assignment: CDR1 SGHDT and CDR2 YYEEEE. The chain's CDR3 is CASSLRGKDYGYTF. The CDR3, as DNA: TGTGCCAGCAGCCTCAGGGGAAAGGACTATGGCTACACCTTC.